The T cell receptor (beta chain) described here comes from a study of cytomegalovirus exposure and HLA in healthy donors. The overall study: Assignment to the Caucasian-associated ancestry cluster applied to approximately 80% of the 350 to 500 genotyped donors.

There are 18 residues in the CDR3. Trimming removed 11 bases from V and 0 bases from J; junction bases left unmatched: 14. Use of 60 Vbeta and 13 Jbeta primers characterized the PCR. Method: immunoSEQ multiplex PCR; TCRdb's copy keeps in-frame clones and lacks some. The table shows roughly 100,000 clones, with 75% to 85% occurring only once. General study findings and limits: Later analysis found that TCR beta chains associated with HLA were more clonally expanded than other, equally common chains. High specificity and sensitivity for cytomegalovirus status were reported for the classifier.

This clone has more than one count but fewer than ten. Its target is not known. What was sequenced was PBMCs. The chain links TRBV23-1 to TRBJ1-6, with 9 bases fitting TRBD1. TRBV23-1 is placed among ORFs of uncertain function. The TCR sequence derives from a woman aged 40 to 50 in good health and CMV-seronegative. In DNA form, the CDR3 reads TGCGCCGCAACAGGACAGGGGCTTCCAAGCTCCTATAATTCACCCCTCCACTTT. Translating gives CAATGQGLPSSYNSPLHF.